Here is one T cell receptor beta chain with its context. Antigen unknown. This entry is derived from a study of beta chain features in type 1 diabetes. Looking at the study overall: Patients looked much like healthy donors when it came to age, gender and cell yields.

Expressed TCRB transcripts were sequenced, since all the RNA that had been isolated was reverse transcribed. Only in-frame clones appear in the TCRdb table, and some are missing; sequencing was by immunoSEQ multiplex PCR. This table has 15,000 to 18,000 clones, about three quarters appearing once. Study observations and caveats: TCRB rearrangement may or may not be influenced by HLA type; here this remained unresolved. Researchers reported that naive, central memory and Treg TCRB repertoires appeared more similar in patients than in healthy donors. In every one of the four CD4+ subsets, TCRB CDR3s were moderately but significantly shorter in Type 1 diabetes patients.

V lost 3 bases and J 0 bases, leaving 9 bases between the germline ends. Germline V gene lookup returns CDR1 SGHTA and CDR2 FQGNSA. CDR3 size: 14 residues. Material: Tregs from blood. The sequence was obtained from a man younger than 40 with type 1 diabetes. The chain recombines TRBV7-2 with TRBJ2-7, with D perhaps TRBD1 (5 bases). CDR3 coding DNA: TGTGCCAGCAGCTTTAGGCAGGGCTCCTACGAGCAGTACTTC. Translating it yields CASSFRQGSYEQYF.